Reported below is one T cell receptor beta chain. Antigen specificity is unknown. It was with 60 Vbeta and 13 Jbeta primers that the PCR ran. The assay was immunoSEQ multiplex PCR, and TCRdb's table has in-frame clones only and misses some. Seen here are nearly 110,000 clones, around 72% observed once, and the top ten hold 11% to 15%. The sample originates from a study of cytomegalovirus exposure and HLA in healthy donors. Study conclusions and caveats: An ancestry cluster, one associated with Asian ancestry, reportedly showed fewer N-insertions than the 666-donor mean in a later analysis. The study labeled roughly 160 TCR beta chains cytomegalovirus-associated.

Germline CDR1 and CDR2: MNHNS and SASEGT. This CDR3 contains 15 residues. V lost 3 bases and J lost 0, with 11 bases in between. Material: PBMCs. The clonotype originates from a middle-aged woman in good health and CMV-seropositive. J is TRBJ1-2 and V is TRBV6-1, with D tentatively TRBD1 (5 bases). The chain's CDR3 is CASSELQTANYGYTF. CDR3 in DNA: TGTGCCAGCAGTGAGCTTCAGACAGCTAACTATGGCTACACCTTC.